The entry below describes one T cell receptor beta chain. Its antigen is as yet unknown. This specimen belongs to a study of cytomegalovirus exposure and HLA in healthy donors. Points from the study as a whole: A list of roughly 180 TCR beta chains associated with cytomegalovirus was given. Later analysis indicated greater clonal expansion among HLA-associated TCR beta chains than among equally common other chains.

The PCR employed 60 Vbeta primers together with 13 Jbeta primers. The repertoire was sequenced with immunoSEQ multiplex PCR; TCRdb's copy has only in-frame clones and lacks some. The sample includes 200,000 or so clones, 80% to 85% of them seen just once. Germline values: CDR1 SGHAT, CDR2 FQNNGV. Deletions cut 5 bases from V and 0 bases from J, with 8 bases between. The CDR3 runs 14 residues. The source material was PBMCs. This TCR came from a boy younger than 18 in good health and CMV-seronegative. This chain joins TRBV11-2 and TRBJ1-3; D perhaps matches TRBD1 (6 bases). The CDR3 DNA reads TGTGCCAGCAGCGGACAGTTCTCTGGAAACACCATATATTTT. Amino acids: CASSGQFSGNTIYF.